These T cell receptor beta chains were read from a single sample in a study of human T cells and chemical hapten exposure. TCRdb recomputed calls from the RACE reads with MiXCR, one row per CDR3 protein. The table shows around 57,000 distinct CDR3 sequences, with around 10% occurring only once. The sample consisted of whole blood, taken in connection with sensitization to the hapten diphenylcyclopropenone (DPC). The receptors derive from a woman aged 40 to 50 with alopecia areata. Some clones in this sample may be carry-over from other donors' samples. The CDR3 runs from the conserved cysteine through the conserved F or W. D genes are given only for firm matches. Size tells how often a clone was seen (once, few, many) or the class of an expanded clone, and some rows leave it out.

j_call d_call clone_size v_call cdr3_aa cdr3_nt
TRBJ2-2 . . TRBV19 CATELQGFAGELFF TGTGCCACCGAGCTACAGGGATTTGCCGGGGAGCTGTTTTTT
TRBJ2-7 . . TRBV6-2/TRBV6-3 CASSSPGGWHEQYF TGTGCCAGCAGCTCTCCCGGAGGATGGCACGAGCAGTACTTC
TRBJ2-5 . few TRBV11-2 CASSSDRPQYF TGTGCCAGCAGCTCCGACCGTCCCCAGTACTTC
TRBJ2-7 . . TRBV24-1 CATSSEGEQYF TGTGCCACCAGCTCAGAGGGCGAGCAGTACTTC
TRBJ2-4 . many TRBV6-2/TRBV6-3 CASSAKNIQYF TGTGCCAGCAGTGCCAAAAACATTCAGTACTTC
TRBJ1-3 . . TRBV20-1 CSARTGGSGNTIYF TGCAGTGCTAGAACCGGGGGATCAGGAAACACCATATATTTT
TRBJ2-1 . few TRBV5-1 CASSWSGNNEQFF TGCGCCAGCAGTTGGAGCGGCAACAATGAGCAGTTCTTC
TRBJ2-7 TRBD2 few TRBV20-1 CSVAGLAGYEQYF TGCAGTGTCGCGGGACTAGCGGGTTACGAGCAGTACTTC
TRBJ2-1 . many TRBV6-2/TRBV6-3 CATSLRGSGYNEQFF TGTGCCACCTCGCTAAGGGGGAGCGGCTACAATGAGCAGTTCTTC
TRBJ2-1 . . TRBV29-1 CSVEEAGGMGEQFF TGCAGCGTTGAAGAGGCAGGGGGGATGGGTGAGCAGTTCTTC
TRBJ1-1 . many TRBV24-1 CATSRASGTEAFF TGTGCCACCAGTCGGGCCTCCGGGACTGAAGCTTTCTTT
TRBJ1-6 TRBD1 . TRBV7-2 CASSIGQGGSPLHF TGTGCCAGCAGCATTGGACAGGGGGGTTCACCCCTCCACTTT
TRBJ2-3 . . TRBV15 CATSIEGTDTQYF TGTGCCACCAGCATTGAGGGCACAGATACGCAGTATTTT
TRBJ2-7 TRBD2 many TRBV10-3 CAISESDAGEYF TGTGCCATCAGTGAGTCGGATGCGGGGGAGTACTTC
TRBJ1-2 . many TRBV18 CASSESPNYGYTF TGTGCCAGCTCCGAGTCCCCTAACTATGGCTACACCTTC
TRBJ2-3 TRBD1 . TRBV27 CASSPRDRSTDTQYF TGTGCCAGCAGTCCCCGGGACAGAAGCACAGATACGCAGTATTTT
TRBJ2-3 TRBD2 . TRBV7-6 CASSSSGRASTDTQYF TGTGCCAGCAGCTCAAGCGGGAGGGCAAGCACAGATACGCAGTATTTT
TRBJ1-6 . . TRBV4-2 CASSQVEDLRGSPLHF TGTGCCAGCAGCCAAGTCGAGGACCTGCGAGGGTCACCCCTCCACTTT
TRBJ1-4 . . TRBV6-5 CASSSSATNEKLFF TGTGCCAGCAGTTCCAGTGCAACTAATGAAAAACTGTTTTTT
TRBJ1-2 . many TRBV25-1 CASSGQIYGYTF TGTGCCAGCAGTGGACAGATATATGGCTACACCTTC